The 32 T cell receptor beta chains listed next were all sequenced from one sample in a study of beta chain features in type 1 diabetes. Broader study findings: A moderate, significant TCRB CDR3 shortening appeared in type 1 diabetes across four CD4+ subsets.

Every isolated RNA sample was fully reverse transcribed, so sequencing captured expressed TCRB transcripts. The assay was immunoSEQ multiplex PCR, and TCRdb's table has in-frame clones only and misses some. This sample has hundreds of thousands of clones, with over 10% found just once. No antigen has been assigned to these receptors. The sequenced sample was naive CD4+ T cells from blood. The receptors were sampled from a woman between 18 and 29 years old with type 1 diabetes.

This clone came up a few times. The same CDR3 also results from other DNA sequences found in this sample. This chain connects TRBV7-9 to TRBJ1-2; the match to TRBD1 covers 11 bases. The CDR3 covers 14 residues. Germline-derived CDR1 and CDR2 are SEHNR and FQNEAQ (reference sequence). J gave up 6 bases and V 5 bases, and 5 bases lay outside the gene matches. The CDR3 sequence: CASSPGQGADGYTF. The CDR3 region has the DNA TGTGCCAGCAGCCCCGGACAGGGGGCGGATGGCTACACCTTC.

The genes are TRBV4-3 and TRBJ1-1; no definite D call. Trimming stripped 2 bases from V and 0 bases from J, with 10 bases between. Germline-derived CDR1 and CDR2 are LGHNA and YSLEER. The CDR3 has 15 residues. The CDR3 nucleotides read TGCGCCAGCAGCCAAAATCCGGGTTTGAACACTGAAGCTTTCTTT. The encoded protein is CASSQNPGLNTEAFF.

The rearrangement joins TRBV5-1 to TRBJ2-5, with D perhaps matching TRBD1 (6 bases). The CDR3 sequence is 12 residues long. The germline CDR1 and CDR2 sequences are SGHRS and YFSETQ. Trimming removed 6 bases at V and 2 bases at J, with 8 bases between. The CDR3 protein is CASTDSQETQYF. In nucleotides, the CDR3 is TGCGCCAGCACGGACAGTCAAGAGACCCAGTACTTC.

The chain combines TRBV4-2 with TRBJ2-7; possible D gene TRBD1, 5 bases. V gave up 0 bases and J gave up 9 bases, with 6 bases separating them. Germline CDR1 reads LGHNA; CDR2 reads YNFKEQ. The CDR3 sequence is 11 residues long. Written as DNA, the CDR3 is TGTGCCAGCAGCCAAGACGACAGGCAGTACTTC. This translates into CASSQDDRQYF.

The sample holds a few counts of this clone. The chain carries TRBV7-2 and TRBJ2-1, with TRBD2 as a possible D gene (6 bases). The V gene's germline CDR1 is SGHTA and CDR2 FQGNSA. The CDR3 runs to 19 residues. Trimming shortened V by 2 bases and J by 4 bases, and 24 bases separated the two germline ends. The CDR3: CASSLKLRGTPGRYNEQFF. In DNA, the CDR3 is TGTGCCAGCAGCTTAAAGCTGCGGGGCACTCCGGGACGGTACAATGAGCAGTTCTTC.

This clone turned up a few times. The chain uses TRBV6-6 and TRBJ2-3, with D possibly matching TRBD1 (5 bases). Trimming shortened V by 7 bases and J by 1 base, and 9 bases separated the two germline ends. There are 13 residues in the CDR3. The germline V gene has CDR1 MNHNY and CDR2 SVGAGI (reference sequence). The CDR3 here is CASIQGGTDTQYF. The DNA of the CDR3 is TGTGCCAGCATCCAAGGGGGCACAGATACGCAGTATTTT.

The V and J genes are TRBV5-1 and TRBJ1-1; no firm D call. The ends were cut back, 0 bases at V and 4 bases at J, with 10 bases in the middle. The CDR3 spans 14 residues. Germline V CDR1 and CDR2: SGHRS, YFSETQ. The CDR3 nucleotides read TGCGCCAGCAGCTTGGAGGGCGGGTCCACTGAAGCTTTCTTT. Encoded protein: CASSLEGGSTEAFF. Using reference TRBV5-1 and TRBJ1-1 for the parts outside the CDR3, the full variable domain is KAGVTQTPRYLIKTRGQQVTLSCSPISGHRSVSWYQQTPGQGLQFLFEYFSETQRNKGNFPGRFSGRQFSNSRSEMNVSTLELGDSALYLCASSLEGGSTEAFFGQGTRLTVV.

This clone was recorded a few times. This chain joins TRBV9 and TRBJ2-7; 9 bases line up with TRBD2. V shed 1 base and J 5 bases; nucleotides not matched to a gene: 10. Germline assignment: CDR1 SGDLS and CDR2 YYNGEE. This CDR3 is 16 amino acids long. CDR3 amino acids: CASSVLAGDPRDEQYF. CDR3 DNA sequence: TGTGCCAGCAGCGTATTAGCGGGAGACCCGAGGGACGAGCAGTACTTC.

This clone showed up just a few times. This chain connects TRBV7-9 to TRBJ2-6, with unresolved D. Trimming removed 5 bases at V and 2 bases at J, with 10 bases between. CDR1 and CDR2 from the germline V gene are SEHNR and FQNEAQ (reference sequence). This CDR3 has 15 amino acids. The CDR3 nucleotides read TGTGCCAGCAGCGTCCGCAGGCCTGGGGCCAACGTCCTGACTTTC. It specifies CASSVRRPGANVLTF.

This clone was observed a handful of times. The CDR3 is CASSGRPGGVPTDTQYF. The CDR3 nucleotides are TGTGCCAGCAGCGGCCGCCCGGGGGGAGTGCCCACAGATACGCAGTATTTT. This rearrangement joins TRBV9 to TRBJ2-3, with 7 bases lining up with TRBD2. Germline CDR1 and CDR2: SGDLS and YYNGEE. The CDR3 consists of 17 residues. With V trimmed by 3 bases and J by 2 bases, 12 bases remained unmatched. Using reference TRBV9 and TRBJ2-3 for the parts outside the CDR3, the full variable domain is DSGVTQTPKHLITATGQRVTLRCSPRSGDLSVYWYQQSLDQGLQFLIQYYNGEERAKGNILERFSAQQFPDLHSELNLSSLELGDSALYFCASSGRPGGVPTDTQYFGPGTRLTVL.

This clone was observed a handful of times. The chain uses TRBV27 and TRBJ2-2; possibly TRBD2 for D (5 bases). The germline gives CDR1 MNHEY, CDR2 SMNVEV (reference sequence). This CDR3 has 13 amino acids. The germline V and J ends were trimmed by 4 bases and 4 bases, with 7 bases remaining between them. The CDR3 sequence is CASSSRGTGELFF. As DNA, the CDR3 is TGTGCCAGCAGTTCCCGGGGCACCGGGGAGCTGTTTTTT.

This clone turned up a few times. This chain uses TRBV7-9 with TRBJ2-7; TRBD1 aligns across 10 bases. The CDR3 extends over 13 amino acids. Losses at the gene ends were 4 bases for V and 5 bases for J; bases not matched to a gene: 2. The germline V gene encodes CDR1 SEHNR and CDR2 FQNEAQ (reference sequence). The CDR3 nucleotides read TGTGCCAGCAGCTGGGACAGGGGAAACGAGCAGTACTTC. Protein sequence: CASSWDRGNEQYF. Full variable domain (outside the CDR3, taken from reference TRBV7-9 and TRBJ2-7): DTGVSQNPRHKITKRGQNVTFRCDPISEHNRLYWYRQTLGQGPEFLTYFQNEAQLEKSRLLSDRFSAERPKGSFSTLEIQRTEQGDSAMYLCASSWDRGNEQYFGPGTRLTVT.

This clone has more than one count but fewer than ten. V usage is TRBV28 and J usage is TRBJ2-1; 10 bases are a match to TRBD1. Germline V lookup: CDR1 MDHEN, CDR2 SYDVKM. The J segment lost 6 bases and the V segment lost 5 bases, leaving 7 bases of the junction unmatched. This CDR3 has 15 amino acids. DNA for the CDR3: TGTGCCAGCAGTGTGCCGGGACAGGGGTTCAATGAGCAGTTCTTC. This gives the protein CASSVPGQGFNEQFF.

This clone was seen more than once but under ten times. The chain has TRBV29-1 and TRBJ1-2, with a possible D match to TRBD1 (5 bases). The germline V and J ends were trimmed by 3 bases and 5 bases, with 13 bases remaining between them. The CDR3 loop spans 13 amino acids. The germline gives CDR1 SQVTM, CDR2 ANQGSEA. This CDR3 reads CSVEPHRRYGYTF. The CDR3 DNA reads as TGCAGCGTTGAGCCCCACAGGCGGTATGGCTACACCTTC.

This chain joins TRBV4-3 and TRBJ2-5; D unresolved. The length of the CDR3 is 13 residues. Trimming cost V 0 bases and J 5 bases, with 7 bases left between them. Germline V CDR1 and CDR2: LGHNA, YSLEER. The CDR3: CASSQEKRETQYF. CDR3 in DNA: TGCGCCAGCAGCCAAGAGAAGCGCGAGACCCAGTACTTC.

The chain recombines TRBV14 with TRBJ2-5; 7 nucleotides line up with TRBD1. Trimming at V came to 4 bases and at J to 5 bases, leaving 7 bases not matched to a gene. CDR3 length: 14 residues. Germline V gene lookup returns CDR1 SGHDN and CDR2 FVKESK. Here the CDR3 reads CASSPRQGWETQYF. The CDR3, as DNA: TGTGCCAGCAGCCCCCGACAGGGTTGGGAGACCCAGTACTTC.

V and J are TRBV5-4 and TRBJ2-7; D is perhaps TRBD2 (6 bases). Germline V gives CDR1 SGHNT, CDR2 YYREEE (reference sequence). V was clipped by 5 bases and J by 0 bases, with 15 bases between them. The CDR3 runs 15 residues. In DNA form, the CDR3 reads TGTGCCAGCAGGGGGGGTCCGGAGAGCTCCTACGAGCAGTACTTC. Amino acid sequence: CASRGGPESSYEQYF.

The chain couples TRBV5-1 to TRBJ2-2, with D perhaps matching TRBD2 (6 bases). This CDR3 has 15 amino acids. Germline CDR1 reads SGHRS; CDR2 reads YFSETQ. V was shortened by 4 bases and J by 0 bases, with 10 bases between the two germline ends. The CDR3 bases are TGCGCCAGCAGCAGGGACTCAACGAACACCGGGGAGCTGTTTTTT. It specifies CASSRDSTNTGELFF.

The genes are TRBV7-2 and TRBJ2-5, with a possible D match to TRBD1 (6 bases). The ends were cut back, 0 bases at V and 5 bases at J, with 13 bases in the middle. Germline lookup yields CDR1 SGHTA and CDR2 FQGNSA. The CDR3 runs to 15 residues. This CDR3 reads CASSLAPTGLETQYF. For the CDR3, the DNA is TGTGCCAGCAGCTTAGCCCCCACAGGGTTGGAGACCCAGTACTTC.

This clone was picked up a small number of times. V is TRBV19 and J is TRBJ2-5, with D hard to call. The V and J ends lost 9 bases and 4 bases respectively, with 12 bases between them. The CDR3 spans 12 residues. CDR1 is LNHDA and CDR2 is SQIVND in the germline V gene (reference sequence). CDR3 in DNA: TGTGCCAGCGCAGACTTGGGAGAGACCCAGTACTTC. Translation gives CASADLGETQYF.

This rearrangement joins TRBV30 to TRBJ1-1; the D gene is possibly TRBD1 (6 bases). The CDR3 has 14 residues. The V gene's germline CDR1 is GTSNPN and CDR2 SVGIG (reference sequence). With 5 bases removed from V and 1 base from J, the gap between germline ends came to 14 bases. The CDR3 is CAWSRGMENTEAFF. The CDR3 region has the DNA TGTGCCTGGTCGAGGGGGATGGAGAACACTGAAGCTTTCTTT.

This rearrangement joins TRBV4-1 to TRBJ2-7, with TRBD1 identical over 7 bases. This CDR3 region has 15 residues. Germline loops: CDR1 MGHRA, CDR2 YSYEKL. V was pared by 1 base and J by 0 bases, with 3 bases of the junction left unmatched. Here the CDR3 DNA reads TGCGCCAGCAGCCAAGGACAGGGCCCCTCCTACGAGCAGTACTTC. It encodes CASSQGQGPSYEQYF.

The table lists this clone with a few counts. CDR3 amino acids: CASSLGGQGADTQYF. CDR3 sequence (DNA): TGTGCCAGCAGCTTAGGGGGACAGGGGGCAGATACGCAGTATTTT. The chain has TRBV7-2 and TRBJ2-3; 11 bases line up with TRBD1. This CDR3 contains 15 residues. After removal of 1 base from V and 4 bases from J, the junction contained 1 base not matched to a gene. The germline gives CDR1 SGHTA, CDR2 FQGNSA.

This clone came up a few times. The V and J genes are TRBV27 and TRBJ1-6; 8 bases are a match to TRBD1. This CDR3 has 14 amino acids. From germline, CDR1 is MNHEY and CDR2 SMNVEV (reference sequence). The V and J ends lost 6 bases and 5 bases, in that order; junction bases with no gene match: 3. The CDR3 bases are TGTGCCAGCAGGTTGGACAGGGATAATTCACCCCTCCACTTT. Residues: CASRLDRDNSPLHF.

The V and J genes are TRBV10-3 and TRBJ1-2, with D perhaps matching TRBD1 (5 bases). Between the trimmed V and J ends, which lost 8 bases and 2 bases, there was a span of 9 bases. Germline assignment: CDR1 ENHRY and CDR2 SYGVKD. The CDR3 spans 12 residues. CDR3 bases: TGTGCCATCGGGGCAGGGAACTATGGCTACACCTTC. Amino acids: CAIGAGNYGYTF.

The gene calls are TRBV19 and TRBJ1-2; 9 positions match TRBD1. With V trimmed by 7 bases and J by 5 bases, 5 bases remained unmatched. Germline CDR1 is LNHDA and CDR2 is SQIVND (reference sequence). CDR3 length: 13 amino acids. The CDR3 region has the DNA TGTGCCAGTAAAAGGGACAGGGATTATGGCTACACCTTC. Amino acid sequence: CASKRDRDYGYTF.

This clone was counted only a few times. The chain combines TRBV19 with TRBJ1-5; the match to TRBD1 covers 7 bases. The CDR3 spans 15 residues. Germline CDR1 is LNHDA and CDR2 is SQIVND (reference sequence). The V and J ends lost 3 bases and 1 base, in that order; junction bases with no gene match: 3. The CDR3 DNA sequence: TGTGCCAGTAGTATCTTGGGACAGAGCAATCAGCCCCAGCATTTT. It is translated as CASSILGQSNQPQHF.

The chain uses TRBV14 and TRBJ2-7; tentatively, D is TRBD2 (5 bases). Germline V gene data show CDR1 as SGHDN and CDR2 as FVKESK. The CDR3 runs to 17 residues. V shed 1 base and J shed 3 bases, with 19 bases lying between them. The CDR3 is CASSQVRGQAYGYEQYF. The CDR3 DNA reads TGTGCCAGCAGCCAAGTGCGAGGGCAAGCCTATGGCTACGAGCAGTACTTC. The variable domain in full, with the rest retrieved from reference TRBV14 and TRBJ2-7, is EAGVTQFPSHSVIEKGQTVTLRCDPISGHDNLYWYRRVMGKEIKFLLHFVKESKQDESGMPNNRFLAERTGGTYSTLKVQPAELEDSGVYFCASSQVRGQAYGYEQYFGPGTRLTVT.

This clone turned up a few times. The rearrangement uses TRBV18 and TRBJ2-1; TRBD2 agrees at 11 bases. This CDR3 is 16 amino acids long. V shed 4 bases and J 2 bases; nucleotides not matched to a gene: 4. CDR1 KGHSH and CDR2 LQKENI come from the germline V gene. The CDR3 sequence is CASSRTSGGPYNEQFF. The DNA for the CDR3 is TGTGCCAGCTCACGTACTAGCGGGGGCCCCTACAATGAGCAGTTCTTC.

The chain carries TRBV9 and TRBJ2-1; TRBD2 matches 8 bases. The CDR3 runs to 17 residues. Losses at the gene ends were 0 bases for V and 3 bases for J; bases not matched to a gene: 8. From germline, CDR1 is SGDLS and CDR2 YYNGEE. The CDR3 spells CASSVVATSGHYNEQFF. CDR3 nucleotide sequence: TGTGCCAGCAGCGTAGTAGCCACTAGCGGACACTACAATGAGCAGTTCTTC.

This rearrangement joins TRBV9 to TRBJ2-2; 7 bases line up with TRBD1. The CDR3 totals 17 residues. Germline CDR1 and CDR2: SGDLS and YYNGEE. V trimming: 0 bases; J trimming: 0 bases; junction bases outside the gene matches: 5. The CDR3 spells CASSVEEGAPNTGELFF. In nucleotides, the CDR3 is TGTGCCAGCAGCGTAGAAGAGGGGGCCCCGAACACCGGGGAGCTGTTTTTT.

V and J are TRBV7-2 and TRBJ2-3; unclear D gene. V was cut by 6 bases and J by 7 bases, with 8 bases left in between. The CDR3 has 11 residues. In germline, CDR1 is SGHTA, CDR2 FQGNSA. The CDR3 region has the DNA TGTGCCAGCAGTTATAGCAATACGCAGTATTTT. Protein: CASSYSNTQYF.